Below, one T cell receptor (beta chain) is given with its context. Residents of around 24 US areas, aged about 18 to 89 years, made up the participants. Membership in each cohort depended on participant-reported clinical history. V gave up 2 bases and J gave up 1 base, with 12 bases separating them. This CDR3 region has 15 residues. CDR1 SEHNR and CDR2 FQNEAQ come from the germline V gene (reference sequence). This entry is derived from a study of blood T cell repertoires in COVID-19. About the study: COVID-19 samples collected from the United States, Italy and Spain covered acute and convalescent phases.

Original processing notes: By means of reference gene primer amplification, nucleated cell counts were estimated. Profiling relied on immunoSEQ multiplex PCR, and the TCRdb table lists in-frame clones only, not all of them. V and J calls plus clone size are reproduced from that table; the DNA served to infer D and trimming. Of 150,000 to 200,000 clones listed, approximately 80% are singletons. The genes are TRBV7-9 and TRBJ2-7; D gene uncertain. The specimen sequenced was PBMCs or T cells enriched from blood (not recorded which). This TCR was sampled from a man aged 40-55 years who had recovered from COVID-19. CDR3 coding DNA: TGTGCCAGCAGCTTAAGTGAGATCCCGTCCTACGAGCAGTACTTC. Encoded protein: CASSLSEIPSYEQYF.